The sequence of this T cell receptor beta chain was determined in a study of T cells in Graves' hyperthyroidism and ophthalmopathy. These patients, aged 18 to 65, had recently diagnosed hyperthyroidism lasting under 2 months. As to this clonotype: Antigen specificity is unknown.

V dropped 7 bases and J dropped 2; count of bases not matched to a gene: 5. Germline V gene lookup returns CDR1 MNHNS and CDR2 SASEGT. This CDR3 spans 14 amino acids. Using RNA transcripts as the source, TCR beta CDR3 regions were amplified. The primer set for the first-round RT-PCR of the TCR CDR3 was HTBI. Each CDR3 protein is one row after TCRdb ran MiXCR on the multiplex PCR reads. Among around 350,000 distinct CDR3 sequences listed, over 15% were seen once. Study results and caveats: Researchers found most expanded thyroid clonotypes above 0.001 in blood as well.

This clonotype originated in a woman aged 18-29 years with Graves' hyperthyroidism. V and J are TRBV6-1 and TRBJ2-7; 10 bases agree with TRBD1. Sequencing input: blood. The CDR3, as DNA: TGTGCCAGCAAGAGTGGACAGGGGGCCTACGAGCAGTACTTC. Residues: CASKSGQGAYEQYF.